This entry concerns a single T cell receptor (beta chain). Its cognate antigen is unknown. V was clipped by 4 bases and J by 4 bases, with 16 bases between them. The CDR3 sequence is 15 residues long. The germline V gene encodes CDR1 SNHLY and CDR2 FYNNEI. PCR involved 60 Vbeta and 13 Jbeta primers. Profiled with immunoSEQ multiplex PCR; TCRdb holds only in-frame clones, not every one. The listing records about 130,000 clones. The sample belongs to a study of cytomegalovirus exposure and HLA in healthy donors. Study outcomes and limitations: The authors judged a highly shared variant cluster likely a sequencing artifact. Most of the TCR beta V segments (in an earlier analysis) were productive either about 87% or about 30% of the time.

V and J are TRBV2 and TRBJ2-5; D is perhaps TRBD1 (5 bases). This TCR came from a man aged 35-49 years in good health and CMV-seronegative. The sample consisted of PBMCs. CDR3 nucleotides: TGTGCCAGCAGTGGCTCAGGGCCAAGGGGAGAGACCCAGTACTTC. Its protein product is CASSGSGPRGETQYF.